This T cell receptor (beta chain) emerged from a study of TIL therapy for anti-PD-1-resistant metastatic lung cancer. Overall study findings and caveats: Patients were highly selected, enriched for treatment-naive, never-smoker and oncogene-addicted cases.

Time point specified: pre-treatment sample, taken before nivolumab and TIL therapy. Pleural nodules or supraclavicular lymph nodes made up most of the excised metastases sampled. Comments on this clone: The antigen remains undetermined.

The CDR3 sequence is 14 residues long. The junction had 6 bases not matched to a gene; V was cut back by 4 bases and J by 8 bases. Germline values: CDR1 SGHTA, CDR2 FQGNSA. Sequencing used immunoSEQ v3. Sequencing used immunoSEQ multiplex PCR; TCRdb keeps in-frame clones, though not all of them. The sample holds approximately 95,000 clones, roughly 65% seen once. Sequenced material: tumor tissue, taken at baseline. The V gene is TRBV7-2, the J gene TRBJ2-1; TRBD1 matches at 9 bases. This receptor was identified in a person aged 25-80 years with non-small cell lung cancer. CDR3 protein: CASSSGTGNHEQFF. CDR3 bases: TGTGCCAGCAGCTCTGGGACAGGGAACCATGAGCAGTTCTTC.